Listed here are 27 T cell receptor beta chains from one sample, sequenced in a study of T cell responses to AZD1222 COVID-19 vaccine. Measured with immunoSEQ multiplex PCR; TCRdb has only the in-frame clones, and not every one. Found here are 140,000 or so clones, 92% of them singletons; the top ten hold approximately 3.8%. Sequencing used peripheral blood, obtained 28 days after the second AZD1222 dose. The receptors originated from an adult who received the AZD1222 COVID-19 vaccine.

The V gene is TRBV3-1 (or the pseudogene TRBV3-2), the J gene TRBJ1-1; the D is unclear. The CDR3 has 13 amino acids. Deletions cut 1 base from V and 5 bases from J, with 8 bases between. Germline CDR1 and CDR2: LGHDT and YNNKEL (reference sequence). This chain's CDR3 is CASSQGIQTEAFF. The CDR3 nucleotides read TGTGCCAGCAGCCAAGGGATTCAGACTGAAGCTTTCTTT.

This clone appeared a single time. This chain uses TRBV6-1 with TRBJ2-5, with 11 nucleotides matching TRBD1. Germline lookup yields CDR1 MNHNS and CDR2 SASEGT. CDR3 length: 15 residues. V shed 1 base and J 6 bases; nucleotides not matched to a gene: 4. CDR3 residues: CASSEGTGGIKTQYF. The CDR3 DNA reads TGTGCCAGCAGTGAAGGGACAGGGGGCATAAAGACCCAGTACTTC.

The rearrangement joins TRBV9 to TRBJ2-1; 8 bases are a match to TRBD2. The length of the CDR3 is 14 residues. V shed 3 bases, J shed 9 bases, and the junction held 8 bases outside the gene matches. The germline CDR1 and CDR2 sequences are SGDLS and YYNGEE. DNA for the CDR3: TGTGCCAGCAGCGCCCTAGCGGGCGGGGGTGAGCAGTTCTTC. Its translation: CASSALAGGGEQFF.

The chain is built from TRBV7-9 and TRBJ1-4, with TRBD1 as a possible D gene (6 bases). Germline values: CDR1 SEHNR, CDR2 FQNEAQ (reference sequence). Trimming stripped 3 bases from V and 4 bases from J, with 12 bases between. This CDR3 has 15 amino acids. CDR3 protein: CASSLMGGDNEKLFF. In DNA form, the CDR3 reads TGTGCCAGCAGCTTGATGGGGGGCGATAATGAAAAACTGTTTTTT. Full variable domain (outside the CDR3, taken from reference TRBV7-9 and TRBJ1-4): DTGVSQNPRHKITKRGQNVTFRCDPISEHNRLYWYRQTLGQGPEFLTYFQNEAQLEKSRLLSDRFSAERPKGSFSTLEIQRTEQGDSAMYLCASSLMGGDNEKLFFGSGTQLSVL.

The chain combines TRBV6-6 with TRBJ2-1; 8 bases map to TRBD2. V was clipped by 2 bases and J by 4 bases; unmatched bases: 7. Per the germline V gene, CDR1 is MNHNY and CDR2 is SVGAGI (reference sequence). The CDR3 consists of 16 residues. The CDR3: CASSYRAGESYNEQFF. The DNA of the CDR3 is TGTGCCAGCAGTTACAGAGCGGGAGAGAGTTACAATGAGCAGTTCTTC.

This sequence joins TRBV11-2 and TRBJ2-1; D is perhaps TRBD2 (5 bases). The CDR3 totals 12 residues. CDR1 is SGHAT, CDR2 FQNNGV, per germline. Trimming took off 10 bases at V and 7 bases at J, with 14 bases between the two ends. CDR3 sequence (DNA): TGTGCCACCCGGGCTAGCTGGAATGAGCAGTTCTTC. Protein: CATRASWNEQFF.

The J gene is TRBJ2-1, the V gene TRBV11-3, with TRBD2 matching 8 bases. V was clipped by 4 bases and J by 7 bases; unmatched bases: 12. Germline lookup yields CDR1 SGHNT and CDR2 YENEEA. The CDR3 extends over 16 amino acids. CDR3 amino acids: CASSSRTGRARNEQFF. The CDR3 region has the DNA TGTGCCAGCAGCTCTAGGACCGGGAGGGCCAGGAATGAGCAGTTCTTC.

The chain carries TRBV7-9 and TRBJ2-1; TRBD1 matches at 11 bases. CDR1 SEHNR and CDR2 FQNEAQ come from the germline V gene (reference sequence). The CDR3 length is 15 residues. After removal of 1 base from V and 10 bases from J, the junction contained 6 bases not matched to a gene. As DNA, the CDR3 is TGTGCCAGCAGCTTAGGCTGGACAGGGGGCGGGGAGCAGTTCTTC. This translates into CASSLGWTGGGEQFF.

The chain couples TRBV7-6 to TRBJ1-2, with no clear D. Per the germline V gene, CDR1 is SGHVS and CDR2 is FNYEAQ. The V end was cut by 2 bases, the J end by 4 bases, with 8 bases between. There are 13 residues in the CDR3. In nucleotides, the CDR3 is TGTGCCAGCAGCTTATCTCACAGCTATGGCTACACCTTC. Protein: CASSLSHSYGYTF.

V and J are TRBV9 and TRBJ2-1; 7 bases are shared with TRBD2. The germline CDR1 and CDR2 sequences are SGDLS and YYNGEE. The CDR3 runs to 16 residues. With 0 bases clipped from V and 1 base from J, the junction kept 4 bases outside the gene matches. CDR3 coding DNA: TGTGCCAGCAGCGTAGCAGCGGGGAGATCCTACAATGAGCAGTTCTTC. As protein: CASSVAAGRSYNEQFF.

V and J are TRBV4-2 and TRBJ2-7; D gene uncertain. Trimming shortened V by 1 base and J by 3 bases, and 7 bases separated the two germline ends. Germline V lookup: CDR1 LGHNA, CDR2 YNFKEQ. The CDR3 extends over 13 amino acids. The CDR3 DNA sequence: TGTGCCAGCAGCCAAGCCCCATTCTACGAGCAGTACTTC. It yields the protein CASSQAPFYEQYF.

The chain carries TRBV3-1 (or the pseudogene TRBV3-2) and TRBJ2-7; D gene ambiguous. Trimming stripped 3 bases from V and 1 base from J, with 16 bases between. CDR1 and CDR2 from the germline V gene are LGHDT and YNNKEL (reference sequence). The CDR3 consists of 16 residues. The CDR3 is CASSQSDLERSYEQYF. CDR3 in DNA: TGTGCCAGCAGCCAGAGCGATTTAGAGAGGTCCTACGAGCAGTACTTC.

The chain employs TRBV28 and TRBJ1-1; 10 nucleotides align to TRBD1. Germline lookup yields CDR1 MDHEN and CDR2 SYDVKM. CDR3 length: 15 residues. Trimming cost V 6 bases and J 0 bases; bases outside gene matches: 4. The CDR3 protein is CASSRDRGVNTEAFF. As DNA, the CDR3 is TGTGCCAGCAGCCGGGACAGGGGAGTGAACACTGAAGCTTTCTTT.

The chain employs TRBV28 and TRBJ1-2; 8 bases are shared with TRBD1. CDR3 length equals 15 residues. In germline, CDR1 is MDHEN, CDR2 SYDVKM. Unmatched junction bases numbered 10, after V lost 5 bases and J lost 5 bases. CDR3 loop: CASSPSKTGVYGYTF. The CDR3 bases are TGTGCCAGCAGTCCCAGTAAGACAGGGGTATATGGCTACACCTTC.

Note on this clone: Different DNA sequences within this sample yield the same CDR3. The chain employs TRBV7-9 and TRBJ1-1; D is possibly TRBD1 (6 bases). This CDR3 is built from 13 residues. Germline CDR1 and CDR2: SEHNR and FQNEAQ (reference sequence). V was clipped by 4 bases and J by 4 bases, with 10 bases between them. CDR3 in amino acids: CASSSNRATEAFF. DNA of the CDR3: TGTGCCAGCAGCTCCAACAGGGCCACTGAAGCTTTCTTT.

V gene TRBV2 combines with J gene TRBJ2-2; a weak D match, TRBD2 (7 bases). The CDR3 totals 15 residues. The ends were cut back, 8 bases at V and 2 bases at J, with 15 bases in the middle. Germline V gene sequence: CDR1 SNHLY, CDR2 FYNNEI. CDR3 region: CASGGGLANTGELFF. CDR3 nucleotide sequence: TGTGCCAGCGGGGGGGGGCTGGCCAACACCGGGGAGCTGTTTTTT. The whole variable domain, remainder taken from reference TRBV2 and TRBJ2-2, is EPEVTQTPSHQVTQMGQEVILRCVPISNHLYFYWYRQILGQKVEFLVSFYNNEISEKSEIFDDQFSVERPDGSNFTLKIRSTKLEDSAMYFCASGGGLANTGELFFGEGSRLTVL.

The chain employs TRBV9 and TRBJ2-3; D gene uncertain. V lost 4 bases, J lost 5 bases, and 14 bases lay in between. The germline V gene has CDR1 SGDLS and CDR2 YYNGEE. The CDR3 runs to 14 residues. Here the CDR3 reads CASSLMGSQDTQYF. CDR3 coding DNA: TGTGCCAGCAGCTTGATGGGATCTCAAGATACGCAGTATTTT.

The CDR3 DNA follows: TGTGCCAGCAGTGACGGTACCGGTCCCGGGGAGCTGTTTTTT. Its protein product is CASSDGTGPGELFF. This chain connects TRBV6-4 to TRBJ2-2, with no clear D. V lost 2 bases and J lost 6, with 10 bases in between. The CDR3 runs 14 residues. CDR1 and CDR2 from the germline V gene are MRHNA and SNTAGT.

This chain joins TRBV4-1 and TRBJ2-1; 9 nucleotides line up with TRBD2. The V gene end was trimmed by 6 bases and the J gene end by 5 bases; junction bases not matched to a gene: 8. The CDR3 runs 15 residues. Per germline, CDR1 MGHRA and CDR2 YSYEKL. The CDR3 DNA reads TGCGCCAGCAGATACCTAGCGGGAAGCAACAATGAGCAGTTCTTC. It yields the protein CASRYLAGSNNEQFF.

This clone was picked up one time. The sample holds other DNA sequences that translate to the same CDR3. CDR3: CASSLMRIGTEAFF. The CDR3 DNA reads TGTGCCAGCAGCTTAATGAGGATAGGGACTGAAGCTTTCTTT. V and J are TRBV7-3 and TRBJ1-1; no clear D. Trimming left V 1 base short and J 5 bases short, with 11 bases between. The CDR3 has 14 amino acids. The germline gives CDR1 SGHTA, CDR2 FQGTGA.

The CDR3, as DNA: TGTGCCAGCACCCCGGGGACAGGGGATGGATCAGTGTCTGGCTACACCTTC. Its protein product is CASTPGTGDGSVSGYTF. The chain has TRBV11-3 and TRBJ1-2; 10 bases are shared with TRBD1. The J segment lost 7 bases and the V segment lost 7 bases, leaving 18 bases of the junction unmatched. The CDR3 covers 17 residues. Germline CDR1 SGHNT, CDR2 YENEEA.

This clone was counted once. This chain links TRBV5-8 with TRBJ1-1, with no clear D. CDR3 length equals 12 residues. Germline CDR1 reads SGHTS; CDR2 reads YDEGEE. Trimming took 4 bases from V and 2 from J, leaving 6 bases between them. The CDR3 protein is CASSITNTEAFF. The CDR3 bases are TGTGCCAGCAGCATCACCAACACTGAAGCTTTCTTT.

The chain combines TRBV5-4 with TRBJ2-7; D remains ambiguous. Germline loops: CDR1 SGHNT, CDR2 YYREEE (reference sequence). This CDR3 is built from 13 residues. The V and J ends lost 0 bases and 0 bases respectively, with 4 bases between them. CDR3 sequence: CASSLGHSYEQYF. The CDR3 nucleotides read TGTGCCAGCAGCTTGGGACACTCCTACGAGCAGTACTTC.

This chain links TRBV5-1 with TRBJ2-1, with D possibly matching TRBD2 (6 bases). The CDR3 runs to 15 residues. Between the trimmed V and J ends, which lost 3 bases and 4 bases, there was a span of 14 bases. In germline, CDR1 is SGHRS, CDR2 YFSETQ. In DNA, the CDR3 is TGCGCCAGCAGCTGGGGACTGGCGCTGTACAATGAGCAGTTCTTC. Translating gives CASSWGLALYNEQFF. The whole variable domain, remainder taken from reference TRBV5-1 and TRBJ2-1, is KAGVTQTPRYLIKTRGQQVTLSCSPISGHRSVSWYQQTPGQGLQFLFEYFSETQRNKGNFPGRFSGRQFSNSRSEMNVSTLELGDSALYLCASSWGLALYNEQFFGPGTRLTVL.

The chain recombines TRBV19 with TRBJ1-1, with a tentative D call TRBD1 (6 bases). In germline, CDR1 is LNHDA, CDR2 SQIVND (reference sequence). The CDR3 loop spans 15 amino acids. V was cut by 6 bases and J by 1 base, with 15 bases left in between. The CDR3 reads CASSDRGRGNTEAFF. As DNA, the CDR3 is TGTGCCAGTAGCGATCGTGGCAGGGGGAACACTGAAGCTTTCTTT.

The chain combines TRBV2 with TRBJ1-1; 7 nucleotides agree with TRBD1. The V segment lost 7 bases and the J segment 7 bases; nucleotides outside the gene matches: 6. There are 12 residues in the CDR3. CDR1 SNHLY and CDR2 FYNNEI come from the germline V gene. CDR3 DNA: TGTGCCAGCATCGGGGGACAGTATGAAGCTTTCTTT. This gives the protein CASIGGQYEAFF.

CDR3 sequence: CASSLGQYMNYGYTF. The DNA for the CDR3 is TGTGCCAGCAGCTTGGGTCAGTATATGAACTATGGCTACACCTTC. The J gene is TRBJ1-2, the V gene TRBV5-4; D is uncertain. This CDR3 is 15 amino acids long. Deletions cut 0 bases from V and 2 bases from J, with 11 bases between. The V gene's germline CDR1 is SGHNT and CDR2 YYREEE (reference sequence).